This is a list of T cell receptor beta chains from one sample in a study of T-cell reconstitution after alpha-beta-depleted transplantation in children. TCRdb reprocessed the PCR reads with MiXCR, giving one entry per CDR3 protein. The repertoire includes around 600,000 distinct CDR3 sequences, 10% to 13% of them detected once, and less than 5% sits in the top ten. The specimen comprised PBMCs from the stem cell graft donor, sampled from the stem cell graft. The receptors come from a human donor who donated a stem cell graft to a child with acute myeloid leukemia. The CDR3 runs from the conserved cysteine through the conserved F or W. D genes are given only for firm matches. Expanded clones get a size class; other rows say once, few or many, or leave the size out.

abundance: -
v_gene: TRBV5-1
d_gene: TRBD1
j_gene: TRBJ1-2
CDR3aa: CASSLAGQGNGYTF
CDR3nt: TGCGCCAGCAGCTTGGCAGGACAGGGGAATGGCTACACCTTC

abundance: few
v_gene: TRBV28
d_gene: TRBD1
j_gene: TRBJ1-2
CDR3aa: CASTGQPGGYTF
CDR3nt: TGTGCCAGCACGGGACAGCCCGGTGGCTACACCTTC

abundance: many
v_gene: TRBV7-3
d_gene: -
j_gene: TRBJ2-7
CDR3aa: CASSLRVEGEQYF
CDR3nt: TGTGCCAGCAGCCTTCGGGTGGAGGGCGAGCAGTACTTC

abundance: -
v_gene: TRBV20-1
d_gene: TRBD2
j_gene: TRBJ2-7
CDR3aa: CSARDFGLAGFYEQYF
CDR3nt: TGCAGTGCTAGAGATTTCGGGCTAGCGGGTTTCTACGAGCAGTACTTC

abundance: -
v_gene: TRBV5-1
d_gene: -
j_gene: TRBJ2-7
CDR3aa: CASSLRPHYEQYF
CDR3nt: TGCGCCAGCAGCTTGAGACCCCACTACGAGCAGTACTTC

abundance: many
v_gene: TRBV11-1
d_gene: -
j_gene: TRBJ2-2
CDR3aa: CASSLFSSDTGELFF
CDR3nt: TGTGCCAGCAGCCTATTCTCCAGCGACACCGGGGAGCTGTTTTTT

abundance: many
v_gene: TRBV12-3/TRBV12-4
d_gene: -
j_gene: TRBJ1-1
CDR3aa: CASSYDRTEAFF
CDR3nt: TGTGCCAGCAGTTATGACAGAACTGAAGCTTTCTTT

abundance: -
v_gene: TRBV12-3/TRBV12-4
d_gene: -
j_gene: TRBJ2-7
CDR3aa: CASSFTQGKDYEQYF
CDR3nt: TGTGCCAGCAGTTTCACTCAGGGTAAAGACTACGAGCAGTACTTC

abundance: many
v_gene: TRBV7-2
d_gene: TRBD1
j_gene: TRBJ2-7
CDR3aa: CASSLPGQGASYEQYF
CDR3nt: TGTGCCAGCAGCTTACCGGGACAGGGGGCCTCGTACGAGCAGTACTTC

abundance: many
v_gene: TRBV28
d_gene: -
j_gene: TRBJ2-2
CDR3aa: CASSFSLRGPDTGELFF
CDR3nt: TGTGCCAGCAGTTTCAGTCTCAGGGGACCGGACACCGGGGAGCTGTTTTTT

abundance: -
v_gene: TRBV5-1
d_gene: -
j_gene: TRBJ2-3
CDR3aa: CASKGGGFSTDTQYF
CDR3nt: TGCGCCAGCAAGGGGGGGGGATTTTCGACAGATACGCAGTATTTT

abundance: many
v_gene: TRBV20-1
d_gene: -
j_gene: TRBJ2-5
CDR3aa: CSARVGGGKETQYF
CDR3nt: TGCAGTGCTAGAGTGGGAGGGGGAAAGGAGACCCAGTACTTC

abundance: few
v_gene: TRBV3-1
d_gene: -
j_gene: TRBJ2-7
CDR3aa: CASSPRVHEQYF
CDR3nt: TGTGCCAGCAGCCCGCGTGTTCACGAGCAGTACTTC

abundance: few
v_gene: TRBV7-8
d_gene: -
j_gene: TRBJ1-2
CDR3aa: CASSLGRGCTF
CDR3nt: TGTGCCAGCAGCTTAGGCAGGGGCTGCACCTTC

abundance: -
v_gene: TRBV29-1
d_gene: TRBD1
j_gene: TRBJ2-5
CDR3aa: CSVGTGGWLETQYF
CDR3nt: TGCAGCGTGGGGACAGGGGGCTGGCTGGAGACCCAGTACTTC

abundance: many
v_gene: TRBV5-1
d_gene: -
j_gene: TRBJ2-1
CDR3aa: CASSFTPYNEQFF
CDR3nt: TGCGCCAGCAGTTTTACTCCCTACAATGAGCAGTTCTTC

abundance: many
v_gene: TRBV28
d_gene: -
j_gene: TRBJ2-1
CDR3aa: CATLTSARNNEQFF
CDR3nt: TGTGCCACTCTAACTTCCGCTAGGAACAATGAGCAGTTCTTC

abundance: many
v_gene: TRBV29-1
d_gene: -
j_gene: TRBJ2-7
CDR3aa: CSVESPSYEQYF
CDR3nt: TGCAGCGTTGAATCGCCTTCCTACGAGCAGTACTTC

abundance: few
v_gene: TRBV29-1
d_gene: TRBD1
j_gene: TRBJ2-7
CDR3aa: CSIGQGSYEQYF
CDR3nt: TGCAGCATAGGACAGGGGAGCTACGAGCAGTACTTC

abundance: -
v_gene: TRBV6-4
d_gene: TRBD2
j_gene: TRBJ2-7
CDR3aa: CASSDWLAGGPYSYEQYF
CDR3nt: TGTGCCAGCAGTGACTGGCTAGCGGGAGGACCCTATTCCTACGAGCAGTACTTC

abundance: once
v_gene: TRBV12-3/TRBV12-4
d_gene: TRBD2
j_gene: TRBJ2-5
CDR3aa: CASSFELAEAHQETQYF
CDR3nt: TGTGCCAGCAGTTTTGAACTAGCGGAAGCTCACCAAGAGACCCAGTACTTC

abundance: few
v_gene: TRBV2
d_gene: TRBD2
j_gene: TRBJ2-3
CDR3aa: CASQKAGNTDTQYF
CDR3nt: TGTGCCAGCCAAAAAGCGGGGAACACAGATACGCAGTATTTT

abundance: many
v_gene: TRBV12-3/TRBV12-4
d_gene: TRBD1
j_gene: TRBJ2-5
CDR3aa: CASSFLGQGGETQYF
CDR3nt: TGTGCCAGCAGTTTTTTAGGACAGGGTGGAGAGACCCAGTACTTC

abundance: many
v_gene: TRBV24-1
d_gene: TRBD2
j_gene: TRBJ2-2
CDR3aa: CATSVTGGPTGELFF
CDR3nt: TGTGCCACCAGTGTGACGGGAGGGCCCACCGGGGAGCTGTTTTTT

abundance: -
v_gene: TRBV7-2
d_gene: -
j_gene: TRBJ2-3
CDR3aa: CASSLVTLVTDTQYF
CDR3nt: TGTGCCAGCAGCTTAGTAACCCTAGTCACAGATACGCAGTATTTT

abundance: few
v_gene: TRBV25-1
d_gene: -
j_gene: TRBJ1-4
CDR3aa: CASSAPGRTNEKLFF
CDR3nt: TGTGCCAGCAGCGCTCCCGGCAGGACTAATGAAAAACTGTTTTTT